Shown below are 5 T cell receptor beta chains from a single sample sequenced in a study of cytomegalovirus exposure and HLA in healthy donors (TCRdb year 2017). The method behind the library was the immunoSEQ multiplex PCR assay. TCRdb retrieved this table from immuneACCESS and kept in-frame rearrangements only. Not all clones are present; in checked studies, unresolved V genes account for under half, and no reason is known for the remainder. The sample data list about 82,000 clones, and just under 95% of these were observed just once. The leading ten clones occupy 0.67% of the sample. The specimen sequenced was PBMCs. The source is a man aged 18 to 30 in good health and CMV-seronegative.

The DNA of the CDR3 is TGTGCCAGCAGCCAAGATATTTCAACCGGGACTTATTACAATGAGCAGTTCTTC. It specifies CASSQDISTGTYYNEQFF. V and J are TRBV14 and TRBJ2-1; TRBD2 is a possible D gene (6 bases). The CDR3 runs to 18 residues. CDR1 is SGHDN, CDR2 FVKESK, per germline. Between the trimmed V and J ends, which lost 0 bases and 4 bases, there was a span of 19 bases.

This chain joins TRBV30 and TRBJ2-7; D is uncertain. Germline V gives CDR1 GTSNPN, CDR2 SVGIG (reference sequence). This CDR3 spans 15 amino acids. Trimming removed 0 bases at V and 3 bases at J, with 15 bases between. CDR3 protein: CAWSVNTNPFYEQYF. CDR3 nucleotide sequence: TGTGCCTGGAGTGTAAACACGAATCCATTCTACGAGCAGTACTTC.

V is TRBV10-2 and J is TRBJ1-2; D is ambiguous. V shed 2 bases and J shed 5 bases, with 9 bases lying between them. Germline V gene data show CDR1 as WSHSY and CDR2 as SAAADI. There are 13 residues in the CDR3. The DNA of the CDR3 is TGCGCCAGCAGTGAGGTAGCCTTATATGGCTACACCTTC. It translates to CASSEVALYGYTF.

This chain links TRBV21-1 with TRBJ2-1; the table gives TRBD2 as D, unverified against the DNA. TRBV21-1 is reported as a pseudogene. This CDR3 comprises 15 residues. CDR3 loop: CASSNRRGGYNEQFF. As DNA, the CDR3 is TGTGCCAGCAGCAATCGGCGGGGCGGGTACAATGAGCAGTTCTTC.

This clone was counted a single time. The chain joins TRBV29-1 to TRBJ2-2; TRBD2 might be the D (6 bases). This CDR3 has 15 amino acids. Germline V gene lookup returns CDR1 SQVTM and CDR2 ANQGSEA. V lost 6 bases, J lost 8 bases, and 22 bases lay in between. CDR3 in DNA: TGCAGCGTGCGAATTGGGCTAGCGAAACTGGGGGAGCTGTTTTTT. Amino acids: CSVRIGLAKLGELFF.